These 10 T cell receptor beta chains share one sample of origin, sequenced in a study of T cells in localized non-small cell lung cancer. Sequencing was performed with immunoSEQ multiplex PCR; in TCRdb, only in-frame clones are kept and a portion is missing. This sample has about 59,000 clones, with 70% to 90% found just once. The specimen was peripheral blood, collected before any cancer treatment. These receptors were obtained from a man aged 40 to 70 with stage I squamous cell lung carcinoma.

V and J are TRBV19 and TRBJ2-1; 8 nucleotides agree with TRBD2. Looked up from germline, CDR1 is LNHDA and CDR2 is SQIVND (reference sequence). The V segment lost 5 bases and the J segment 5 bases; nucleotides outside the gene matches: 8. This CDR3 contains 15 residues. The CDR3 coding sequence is TGTGCCAGTAGTTGGCTAGCGGGTACTAACAATGAGCAGTTCTTC. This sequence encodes CASSWLAGTNNEQFF.

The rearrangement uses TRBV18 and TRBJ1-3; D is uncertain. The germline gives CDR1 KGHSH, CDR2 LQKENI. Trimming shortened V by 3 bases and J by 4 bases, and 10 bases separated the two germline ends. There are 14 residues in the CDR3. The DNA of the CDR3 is TGTGCCAGCTCACCTGGCCCGGTGGGAAACACCATATATTTT. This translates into CASSPGPVGNTIYF.

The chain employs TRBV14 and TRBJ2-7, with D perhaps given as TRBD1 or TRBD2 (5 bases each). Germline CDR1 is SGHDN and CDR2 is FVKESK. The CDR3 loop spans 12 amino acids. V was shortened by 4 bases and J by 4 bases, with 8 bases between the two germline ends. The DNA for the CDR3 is TGTGCCAGCAGCCGGGGACCTTACGAGCAGTACTTC. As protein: CASSRGPYEQYF.

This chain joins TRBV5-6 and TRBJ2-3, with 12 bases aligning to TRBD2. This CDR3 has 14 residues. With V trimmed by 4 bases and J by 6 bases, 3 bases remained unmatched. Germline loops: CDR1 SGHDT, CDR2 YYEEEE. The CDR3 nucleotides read TGTGCCAGCAGCCGGGGGACTAGCGGGGATACGCAGTATTTT. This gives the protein CASSRGTSGDTQYF.

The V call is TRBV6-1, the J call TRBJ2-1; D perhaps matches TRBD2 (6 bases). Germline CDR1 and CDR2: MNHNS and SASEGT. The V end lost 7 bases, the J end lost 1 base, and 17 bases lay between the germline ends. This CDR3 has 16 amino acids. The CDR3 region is CASIQAGRESYNEQFF. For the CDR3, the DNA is TGTGCCAGCATTCAAGCGGGTAGGGAGTCCTACAATGAGCAGTTCTTC.

The CDR3 loop is CASSELRSGLAGVQEQYF. The CDR3 region has the DNA TGTGCCAGCAGTGAGTTAAGATCGGGATTAGCGGGAGTACAGGAGCAGTACTTC. V usage is TRBV2 and J usage is TRBJ2-7, with 9 bases fitting TRBD2. The CDR3 spans 18 residues. The germline V gene has CDR1 SNHLY and CDR2 FYNNEI. Germline trimming cut 3 bases from V and 7 bases from J; bases unmatched to any gene: 19.

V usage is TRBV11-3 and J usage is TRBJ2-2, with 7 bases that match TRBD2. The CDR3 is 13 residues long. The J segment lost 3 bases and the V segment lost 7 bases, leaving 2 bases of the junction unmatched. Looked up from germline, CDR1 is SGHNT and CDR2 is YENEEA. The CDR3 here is CASNRGDTGELFF. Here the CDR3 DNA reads TGTGCCAGCAATCGGGGGGACACCGGGGAGCTGTTTTTT. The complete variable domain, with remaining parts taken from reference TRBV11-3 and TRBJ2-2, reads EAGVVQSPRYKIIEKKQPVAFWCNPISGHNTLYWYLQNLGQGPELLIRYENEEAVDDSQLPKDRFSAERLKGVDSTLKIQPAELGDSAVYLCASNRGDTGELFFGEGSRLTVL.

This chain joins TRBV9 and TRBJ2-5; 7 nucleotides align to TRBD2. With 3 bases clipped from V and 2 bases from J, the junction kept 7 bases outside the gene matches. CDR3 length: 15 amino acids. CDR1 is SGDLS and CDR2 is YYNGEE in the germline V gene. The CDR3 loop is CASSGGSGPQETQYF. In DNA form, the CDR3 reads TGTGCCAGCAGCGGAGGTAGCGGGCCACAAGAGACCCAGTACTTC.

The DNA of the CDR3 is TGCGCCAGCAGCTTGGAGGGAGGGTGGCACACTGAAGCTTTCTTT. Its translation is CASSLEGGWHTEAFF. The J gene is TRBJ1-1, the V gene TRBV5-1; D unclear. Germline assignment: CDR1 SGHRS and CDR2 YFSETQ. This CDR3 comprises 15 residues. Trimming left V 0 bases short and J 3 bases short, with 12 bases between.

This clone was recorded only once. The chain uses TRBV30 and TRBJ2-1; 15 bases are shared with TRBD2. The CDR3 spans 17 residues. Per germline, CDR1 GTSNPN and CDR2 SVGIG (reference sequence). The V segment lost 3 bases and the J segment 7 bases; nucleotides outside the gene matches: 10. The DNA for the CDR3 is TGTGCCTGGAGCTTCGGACTAGCGGGAGGGCCAGGGAATGAGCAGTTCTTC. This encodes CAWSFGLAGGPGNEQFF.